Given below is one T cell receptor beta chain in context. Original processing notes: Amplification from reference gene primers served as the basis for estimated nucleated cell counts. Some clones are missing from TCRdb's copy, which holds only in-frame ones; the method was immunoSEQ multiplex PCR. V and J calls and clone size come straight from that table; D and trimming were deduced from the DNA. The table records 170,000 or so clones, about 86% of them present only once. V trimming: 2 bases; J trimming: 14 bases; junction bases outside the gene matches: 6. The CDR3 has 12 residues. Germline CDR1 is MNHEY and CDR2 is SVGAGI. The source of the sample is a study of blood T cell repertoires in COVID-19. Study background: Samples of COVID-19 (acute and convalescent) were obtained from the United States, Italy and Spain. T cells, B-cell-depleted T cells, or PBMCs supplied cDNA or gDNA.

This clonotype was sampled from a man aged 45 to 65 with active or convalescent COVID-19. V and J are TRBV6-5 and TRBJ2-1; the match to TRBD2 covers 7 bases. The source material was peripheral blood. The CDR3 region is CASSYAGERKFF. The DNA of the CDR3 is TGTGCCAGCAGTTACGCGGGAGAGAGGAAGTTCTTC.